This TCR beta chain is drawn from a study of blood T cell repertoires in COVID-19. Overall study context: Whether acute or convalescent, the COVID-19 samples came from the United States, Italy and Spain.

V shed 0 bases, J shed 7 bases, and the junction held 11 bases outside the gene matches. The CDR3 has 17 amino acids. Germline V gives CDR1 SGHDN, CDR2 FVKESK. Clones were sequenced by immunoSEQ multiplex PCR, and TCRdb holds only the in-frame ones, with some missing. The repertoire has some 330,000 clones, around 86% of them found once; the top ten carry approximately 5%. This sequence was found in a woman aged 50 to 60 who had recovered from COVID-19. Sequenced input: PBMCs or T cells enriched from blood (not recorded which). The gene calls are TRBV14 and TRBJ1-4, with 7 positions matching TRBD1. CDR3 nucleotide sequence: TGTGCCAGCAGCCAAGAGGACAGGTCCTATCCGTTTGAAAAACTGTTTTTT. It codes for CASSQEDRSYPFEKLFF.